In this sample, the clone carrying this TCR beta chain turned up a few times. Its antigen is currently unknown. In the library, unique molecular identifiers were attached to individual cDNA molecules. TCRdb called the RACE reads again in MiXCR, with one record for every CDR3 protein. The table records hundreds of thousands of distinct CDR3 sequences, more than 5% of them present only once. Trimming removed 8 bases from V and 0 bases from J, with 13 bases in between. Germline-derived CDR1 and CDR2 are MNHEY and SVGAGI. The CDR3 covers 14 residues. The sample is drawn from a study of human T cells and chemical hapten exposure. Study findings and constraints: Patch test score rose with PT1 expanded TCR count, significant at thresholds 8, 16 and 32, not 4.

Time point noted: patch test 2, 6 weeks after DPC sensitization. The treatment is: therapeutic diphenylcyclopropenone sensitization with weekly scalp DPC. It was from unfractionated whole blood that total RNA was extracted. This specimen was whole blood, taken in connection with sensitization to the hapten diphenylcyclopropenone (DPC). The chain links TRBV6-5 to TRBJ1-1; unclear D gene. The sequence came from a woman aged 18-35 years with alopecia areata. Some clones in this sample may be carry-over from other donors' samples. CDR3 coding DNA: TGTGCCAGCGGGGAGGGAACCTTGAACACTGAAGCTTTCTTT. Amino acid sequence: CASGEGTLNTEAFF.